This T cell receptor beta chain is from a study of read filtering for tumor transcriptome and immune sequencing. Whole-study context: DNase treatment preceded whole-transcriptome library preparation.

Whole-study findings and limits: Correlation between methods rose after single-read clonotypes were removed. Even smaller IR-seq throughput identified most shared clonotypes.

This library used around 0.4 ug RNA and molecular barcoded adaptors spanning alpha/delta and beta/gamma chains. MiXCR was run by TCRdb on the reads, yielding one entry per CDR3 protein. The sample includes some 120,000 distinct CDR3 sequences, 10% to 15% seen only once; the top ten take 11%. This clonotype has only a few counts. The antigen is unknown. An end of the junction does not agree with germline; a read error may underlie this. The sequence came from a donor aged 40 or over with multiple myeloma. Sequenced sample: a population of CD138-negative cells sorted from bone marrow.

The CDR3 nucleotides are TGTGCCAGCAGCAGAAGACATGGGACCTCTGGGGCCGACGTCCTGACTTTC. Protein product: CASSRRHGTSGADVLTF. The chain combines TRBV5-6 with TRBJ2-6, with D perhaps matching TRBD1 or TRBD2 (5 bases each). The length of the CDR3 is 17 residues. From germline, CDR1 is SGHDT and CDR2 YYEEEE.